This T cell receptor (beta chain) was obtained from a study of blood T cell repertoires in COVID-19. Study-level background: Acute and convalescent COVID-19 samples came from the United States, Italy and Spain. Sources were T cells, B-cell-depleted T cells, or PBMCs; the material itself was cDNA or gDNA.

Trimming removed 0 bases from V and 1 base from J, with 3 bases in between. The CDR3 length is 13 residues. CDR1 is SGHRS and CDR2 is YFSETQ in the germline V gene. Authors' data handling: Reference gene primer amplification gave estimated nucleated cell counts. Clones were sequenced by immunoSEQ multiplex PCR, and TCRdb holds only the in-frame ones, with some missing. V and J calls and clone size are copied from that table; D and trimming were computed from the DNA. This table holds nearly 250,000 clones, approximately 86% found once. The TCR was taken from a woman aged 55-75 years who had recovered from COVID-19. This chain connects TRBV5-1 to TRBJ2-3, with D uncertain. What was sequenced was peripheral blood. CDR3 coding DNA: TGCGCCAGCAGCTTGGCAGGCACAGATACGCAGTATTTT. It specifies CASSLAGTDTQYF. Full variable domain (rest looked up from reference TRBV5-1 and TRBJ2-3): KAGVTQTPRYLIKTRGQQVTLSCSPISGHRSVSWYQQTPGQGLQFLFEYFSETQRNKGNFPGRFSGRQFSNSRSEMNVSTLELGDSALYLCASSLAGTDTQYFGPGTRLTVL.